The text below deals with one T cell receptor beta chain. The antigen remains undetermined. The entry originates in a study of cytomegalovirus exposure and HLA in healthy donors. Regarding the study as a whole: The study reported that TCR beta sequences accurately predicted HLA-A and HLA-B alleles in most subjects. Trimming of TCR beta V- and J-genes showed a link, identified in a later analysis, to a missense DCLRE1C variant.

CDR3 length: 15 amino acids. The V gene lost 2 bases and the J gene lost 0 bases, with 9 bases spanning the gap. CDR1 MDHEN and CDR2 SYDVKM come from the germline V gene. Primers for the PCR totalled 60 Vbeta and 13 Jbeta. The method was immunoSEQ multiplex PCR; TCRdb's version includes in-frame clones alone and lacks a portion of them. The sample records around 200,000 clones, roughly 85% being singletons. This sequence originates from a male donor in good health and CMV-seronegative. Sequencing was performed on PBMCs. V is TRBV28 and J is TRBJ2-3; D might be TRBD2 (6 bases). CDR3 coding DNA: TGTGCCAGCAGTTTAGATGGGGGGAGCACAGATACGCAGTATTTT. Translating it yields CASSLDGGSTDTQYF.